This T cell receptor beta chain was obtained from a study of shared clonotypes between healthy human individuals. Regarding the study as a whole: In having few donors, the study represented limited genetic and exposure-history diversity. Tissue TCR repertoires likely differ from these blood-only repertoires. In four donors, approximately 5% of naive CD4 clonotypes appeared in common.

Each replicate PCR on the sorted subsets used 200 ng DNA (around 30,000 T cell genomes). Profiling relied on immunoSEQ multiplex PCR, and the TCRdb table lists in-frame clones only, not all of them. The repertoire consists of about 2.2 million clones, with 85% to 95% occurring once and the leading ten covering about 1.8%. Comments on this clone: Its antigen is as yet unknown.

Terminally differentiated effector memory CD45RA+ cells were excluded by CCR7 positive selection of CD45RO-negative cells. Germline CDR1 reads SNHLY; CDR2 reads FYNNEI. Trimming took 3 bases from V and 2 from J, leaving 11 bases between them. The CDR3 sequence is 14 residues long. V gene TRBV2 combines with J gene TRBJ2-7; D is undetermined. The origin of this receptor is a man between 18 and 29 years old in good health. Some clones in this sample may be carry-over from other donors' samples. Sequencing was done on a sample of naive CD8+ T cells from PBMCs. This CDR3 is CASSDVRRTYEQYF. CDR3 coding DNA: TGTGCCAGCAGTGACGTCAGGCGCACCTACGAGCAGTACTTC.